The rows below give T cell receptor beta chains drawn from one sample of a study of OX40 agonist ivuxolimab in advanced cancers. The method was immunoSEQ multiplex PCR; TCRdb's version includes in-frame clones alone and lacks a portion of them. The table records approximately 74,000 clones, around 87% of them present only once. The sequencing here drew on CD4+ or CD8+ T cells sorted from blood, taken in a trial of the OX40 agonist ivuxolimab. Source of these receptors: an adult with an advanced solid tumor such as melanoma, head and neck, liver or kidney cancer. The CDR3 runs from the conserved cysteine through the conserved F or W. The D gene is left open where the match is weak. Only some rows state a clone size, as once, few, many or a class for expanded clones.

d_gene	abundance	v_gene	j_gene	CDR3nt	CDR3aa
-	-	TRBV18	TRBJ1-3	TGTGCCAGCTCGCCAGACCAGGGTACGACTGGAAACACCATATATTTT	CASSPDQGTTGNTIYF
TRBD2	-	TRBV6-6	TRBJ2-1	TGTGCCAGCAGTTTAGACCTAGCGGGTGATGAGCAGTTCTTC	CASSLDLAGDEQFF
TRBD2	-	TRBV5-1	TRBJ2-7	TGCGCCAGCAGCTTGGGGTTAGCGGGAGGCTACGAGCAGTACTTC	CASSLGLAGGYEQYF
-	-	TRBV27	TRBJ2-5	TGTGCCAGCAGTTGGGGGGAGAGAGAGACCCAGTACTTC	CASSWGERETQYF
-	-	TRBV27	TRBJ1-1	TGTGCCAGCAGTTTAAGGGCACGGGCTTCTGAAGCTTTCTTT	CASSLRARASEAFF
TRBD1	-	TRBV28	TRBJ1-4	TGTGCCAGCAGTTTAGACGGGACAGGTCGAGAAAAACTGTTTTTT	CASSLDGTGREKLFF
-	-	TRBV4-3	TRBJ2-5	TGCGCCAGCAGCCAAGATTGGGGGGAGACCCAGTACTTC	CASSQDWGETQYF
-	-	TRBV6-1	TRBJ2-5	TGTGCCAGCAGTGAAGCAGGGTACCAAGAGACCCAGTACTTC	CASSEAGYQETQYF
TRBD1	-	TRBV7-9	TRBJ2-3	TGTGCCAGCAGCTTCGACAGGGCGCCAGATACGCAGTATTTT	CASSFDRAPDTQYF
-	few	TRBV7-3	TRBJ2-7	TGTGCCAGCAGCCCCCGATGTTTGGGGATCGAGCAGTACTTC	CASSPRCLGIEQYF
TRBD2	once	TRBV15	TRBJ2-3	TGTGCCACCAGCAGAGATTTAGCGGGTTACACAGATACGCAGTATTTT	CATSRDLAGYTDTQYF
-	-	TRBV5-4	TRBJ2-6	TGTGCCAGCAGCTGGGGGGGGACAGCCCGTTCTGGGGCCAACGTCCTGACTTTC	CASSWGGTARSGANVLTF
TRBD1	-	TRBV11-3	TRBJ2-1	TGTGCCAGCAGCTCACGACAGGGTAGCTCCTACAATGAGCAGTTCTTC	CASSSRQGSSYNEQFF
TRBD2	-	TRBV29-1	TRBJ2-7	TGCAGCGCCGGACTAGCGGGAGGGCCGAGCTCCTACGAGCAGTACTTC	CSAGLAGGPSSYEQYF
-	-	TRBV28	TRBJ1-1	TGTGCCAGCAGTTTGACTGGGCGGAACACTGAAGCTTTCTTT	CASSLTGRNTEAFF
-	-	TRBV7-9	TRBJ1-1	TGTGCCAGCAAGGACGTCATGAACACTGAAGCTTTCTTT	CASKDVMNTEAFF
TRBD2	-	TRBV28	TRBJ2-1	TGTGCCAGCCGCGAGGGACTAGCGTTCACCTACAATGAGCAGTTCTTC	CASREGLAFTYNEQFF
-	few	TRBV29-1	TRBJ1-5	TGCAGCGTTGGGAGCGGTGGCAATCAGCCCCAGCATTTT	CSVGSGGNQPQHF
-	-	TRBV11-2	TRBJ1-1	TGTGCCAGCAGCCTACAGATGAACACTGAAGCTTTCTTT	CASSLQMNTEAFF
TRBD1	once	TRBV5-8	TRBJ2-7	TGTGCCAGCAGCCGGTGGCAGGGGGCCACCTACGAGCAGTACTTC	CASSRWQGATYEQYF
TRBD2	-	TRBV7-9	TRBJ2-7	TGTGCCAGCAGCTTAGATCTAGCGGGATCAACCTACGAGCAGTACTTC	CASSLDLAGSTYEQYF
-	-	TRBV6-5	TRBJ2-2	TGTGCCAGCAGAACCGGGACGATTAACACCGGGGAGCTGTTTTTT	CASRTGTINTGELFF
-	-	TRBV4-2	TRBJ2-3	TGTGCCAGCAGCCAAGCTAGCGTAACAGCAGATACGCAGTATTTT	CASSQASVTADTQYF
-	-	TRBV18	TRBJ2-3	TGTGCCAGCTCGGACCTCAGGGGAGGGGCAGATACGCAGTATTTT	CASSDLRGGADTQYF